These 20 T cell receptor beta chains share one sample of origin, sequenced in a study of blood T cell repertoires in COVID-19. The data were produced by immunoSEQ multiplex PCR, yet TCRdb's version contains in-frame clones alone and is incomplete. The table includes some 260,000 clones, roughly four fifths detected once. Sample: PBMCs or T cells enriched from blood (not recorded which). The source is a man aged 30-40 years with acute COVID-19.

The chain uses TRBV30 and TRBJ2-6; D gene ambiguous. CDR3 length: 15 residues. Germline CDR1 reads GTSNPN; CDR2 reads SVGIG (reference sequence). V was shortened by 0 bases and J by 2 bases, with 8 bases between the two germline ends. CDR3 DNA: TGTGCCTGGAGTGTATCACATACTGGGGCCAACGTCCTGACTTTC. Its protein is CAWSVSHTGANVLTF.

As concerns this clone: At one end the junction does not follow the germline gene, possibly because of a read error. The V and J genes are TRBV5-1 and TRBJ2-1, with 11 bases that match TRBD2. This CDR3 is built from 16 residues. CDR1 and CDR2 (germline): SGHRS, YFSETQ. The CDR3 is CASSQLAGGPSYEQFF. Here the CDR3 DNA reads TGTGCCAGCAGCCAATTAGCGGGAGGGCCCTCGTATGAGCAGTTCTTC.

This chain uses TRBV24-1 with TRBJ2-1; D is uncertain. The CDR3 sequence is 13 residues long. The germline CDR1 and CDR2 sequences are KGHDR and SFDVKD. Trimming stripped 3 bases from V and 8 bases from J, with 10 bases between. CDR3 nucleotides: TGTGCCACCAGTGATCTCGGAGCGCATGAGCAGTTCTTC. Its protein product is CATSDLGAHEQFF.

The chain links TRBV28 to TRBJ2-7; 9 bases agree with TRBD1. Germline CDR1 is MDHEN and CDR2 is SYDVKM. The CDR3 spans 13 residues. Trimming removed 4 bases from V and 7 bases from J; junction bases left unmatched: 5. This CDR3 reads CASSWGQGGEQYV. In DNA form, the CDR3 reads TGTGCCAGCAGTTGGGGACAGGGCGGGGAGCAGTACGTC.

This chain uses TRBV24-1 with TRBJ2-2; 7 bases agree with TRBD1. Per germline, CDR1 KGHDR and CDR2 SFDVKD. The CDR3 runs 16 residues. V lost 0 bases to trimming and J lost 2 bases; unmatched junction nucleotides: 2. The CDR3 sequence: CATSDLQGVNTGELFF. CDR3 DNA: TGTGCCACCAGTGATTTGCAGGGGGTTAACACCGGGGAGCTGTTTTTT.

The rearrangement joins TRBV5-6 to TRBJ2-5, with D perhaps matching TRBD2 (5 bases). The ends were cut back, 0 bases at V and 3 bases at J, with 15 bases in the middle. This CDR3 has 16 amino acids. The V gene's germline CDR1 is SGHDT and CDR2 YYEEEE. The CDR3 bases are TGTGCCAGCAGCTTGGGCTTGCGAGGGTGGGAAGAGACCCAGTACTTC. It translates to CASSLGLRGWEETQYF.

V usage is TRBV4-1 and J usage is TRBJ2-2; TRBD2 matches 13 bases. V was clipped by 0 bases and J by 7 bases; unmatched bases: 17. Germline V gene lookup returns CDR1 MGHRA and CDR2 YSYEKL. The CDR3 is 21 amino acids. CDR3: CASSQDWPQAVLAGGHGELFF. The CDR3 DNA sequence: TGCGCCAGCAGCCAAGATTGGCCCCAAGCCGTACTAGCGGGGGGGCACGGGGAGCTGTTTTTT.

This clone was observed at least ten times. This chain connects TRBV9 to TRBJ2-3, with D perhaps TRBD2 (6 bases). V lost 1 base and J lost 5, with 11 bases in between. This CDR3 is built from 14 residues. Germline V gene sequence: CDR1 SGDLS, CDR2 YYNGEE. CDR3 residues: CASSVQSGGDTQYF. The CDR3 bases are TGTGCCAGCAGCGTACAATCCGGGGGAGATACGCAGTATTTT.

About this clone: The same CDR3 arises from other DNA sequences in this sample as well. The chain recombines TRBV6-1 with TRBJ2-7; 8 nucleotides match TRBD2. The CDR3 contains 15 residues. CDR1 and CDR2 (germline): MNHNS, SASEGT. The V gene end was trimmed by 1 base and the J gene end by 4 bases; junction bases not matched to a gene: 6. The CDR3: CASSEGLAGSYEQYV. The CDR3 DNA is TGTGCCAGCAGTGAAGGTCTAGCGGGTTCTTACGAGCAGTACGTC.

The DNA for the CDR3 is TGTGCCAGCAGGATTTCCGGGACACAAAACATTCAGTACTTC. It yields the protein CASRISGTQNIQYF. The chain combines TRBV6-5 with TRBJ2-4; perhaps TRBD1 as D (6 bases). CDR3 length: 14 amino acids. V was cut by 6 bases and J by 5 bases, with 14 bases left in between. The germline V gene encodes CDR1 MNHEY and CDR2 SVGAGI.

Note on this clone: An end of the junction differs from the germline gene, which may be a read error. The rearrangement joins TRBV5-1 to TRBJ1-3; 8 nucleotides line up with TRBD1. The CDR3 totals 16 residues. Germline CDR1 and CDR2: SGHRS and YFSETQ. CDR3 in amino acids: CASSADGQGGGNTIYF. CDR3 in DNA: TGTGCCAGCAGCGCCGACGGACAGGGCGGCGGAAACACCATATATTTT.

The sample holds a few counts of this clone. Compared with germline, one end of the junction differs, possibly owing to a read error. The chain combines TRBV5-1 with TRBJ1-1; 9 nucleotides agree with TRBD1. CDR1 SGHRS and CDR2 YFSETQ come from the germline V gene. This CDR3 spans 15 amino acids. DNA of the CDR3: TGTGCCAGCAGCAGAGATTCGACAGGGGGCACTGAAGCTTTCTTT. As protein: CASSRDSTGGTEAFF.

V is TRBV30 and J is TRBJ1-1; tentative D call: TRBD1 (5 bases). Germline CDR1 GTSNPN, CDR2 SVGIG (reference sequence). There are 13 residues in the CDR3. Trimming removed 4 bases at V and 1 base at J, with 10 bases between. This CDR3 reads CAWTVTANTEAFF. The CDR3 DNA is TGTGCCTGGACTGTGACAGCGAACACTGAAGCTTTCTTT.

The CDR3 is CASSLATAGSGTDTQYF. Here the CDR3 DNA reads TGTGCCAGCAGCTTAGCTACTGCGGGCTCTGGCACAGATACGCAGTATTTT. This sequence joins TRBV7-2 and TRBJ2-3; maybe TRBD2 (5 bases). The CDR3 extends over 17 amino acids. Trimming cost V 0 bases and J 1 base, with 14 bases left between them. The germline V gene encodes CDR1 SGHTA and CDR2 FQGNSA.

The chain links TRBV9 to TRBJ1-1, with a possible D match to TRBD1 (5 bases). V shed 0 bases and J shed 1 base, with 10 bases lying between them. CDR1 and CDR2 from the germline V gene are SGDLS and YYNGEE. The CDR3 runs to 15 residues. CDR3 sequence reads: CASSVVPGQNTEAFF. The CDR3 DNA reads TGTGCCAGCAGCGTAGTCCCAGGACAGAACACTGAAGCTTTCTTT.

The chain is built from TRBV9 and TRBJ1-5; possible D gene TRBD1, 5 bases. V lost 3 bases, J lost 6 bases, and 13 bases lay in between. The CDR3 runs to 14 residues. Per the germline V gene, CDR1 is SGDLS and CDR2 is YYNGEE. CDR3 sequence: CASSDGQGGQPQHF. In nucleotides, the CDR3 is TGTGCCAGCAGCGACGGCCAGGGCGGTCAGCCCCAGCATTTT.

Note on this clone: The junction departs from the called germline gene at one end, perhaps through a read error. The gene calls are TRBV6-5 and TRBJ1-1, with 9 bases lining up with TRBD1. The germline V gene has CDR1 MNHEY and CDR2 SVGAGI. The CDR3 is 15 residues long. As DNA, the CDR3 is TGTGCCAGCAGTTCCGCTGGGACAGGGAACAATGAAGCTTTCTTT. Translating it yields CASSSAGTGNNEAFF.

The V and J genes are TRBV5-1 and TRBJ1-4; TRBD1 might be the D (5 bases). From germline, CDR1 is SGHRS and CDR2 YFSETQ. The CDR3 has 14 amino acids. V was shortened by 0 bases and J by 4 bases, with 7 bases between the two germline ends. The CDR3 reads CASSLGQRNEKLFF. The CDR3 DNA reads as TGCGCCAGCAGCTTGGGACAGCGTAATGAAAAACTGTTTTTT.

The J gene is TRBJ2-7, the V gene TRBV6-1; TRBD1 might be the D (5 bases). Germline V CDR1 and CDR2: MNHNS, SASEGT. The CDR3 is made up of 16 amino acids. V was clipped by 4 bases and J by 7 bases, with 23 bases between them. Written as DNA, the CDR3 is TGTGCCAGCAGTGGCCCCGACAGAGCCCTGGGCAATGAGCAGTACGTC. Amino acid sequence: CASSGPDRALGNEQYV.

This chain links TRBV3-1 (or the pseudogene TRBV3-2) with TRBJ1-3, with D unresolved. CDR1 and CDR2 from the germline V gene are LGHDT and YNNKEL (reference sequence). Trimming pared 4 bases from V and 4 bases from J, leaving 14 bases between. CDR3 length equals 15 residues. CDR3 sequence reads: CASSRSPGSGNTIYF. As DNA, the CDR3 is TGTGCCAGCAGCCGTAGTCCCGGTTCGGGAAACACCATATATTTT.